Each of the 7 T cell receptor beta chains below was sequenced from the same sample in a study of T cell responses to AZD1222 COVID-19 vaccine. Only in-frame clones appear in the TCRdb table, and some are missing; sequencing was by immunoSEQ multiplex PCR. The table includes nearly 110,000 clones, roughly 87% detected once. Material: peripheral blood, obtained 28 days after the second AZD1222 dose. The source of these receptors is an adult who received the AZD1222 COVID-19 vaccine.

The rearrangement links TRBV6-1 to TRBJ1-5, with a weak D call TRBD1 (6 bases). V gave up 3 bases and J gave up 4 bases, with 16 bases separating them. CDR3 length: 16 residues. Germline V gives CDR1 MNHNS, CDR2 SASEGT. The CDR3: CASSDVGGVLNQPQHF. CDR3 nucleotide sequence: TGTGCCAGCAGTGATGTAGGGGGAGTTCTTAATCAGCCCCAGCATTTT.

The chain combines TRBV19 with TRBJ1-5; a weak D match, TRBD1 (6 bases). Trimming took off 9 bases at V and 6 bases at J, with 18 bases between the two ends. The CDR3 sequence is 14 residues long. Germline CDR1 and CDR2: LNHDA and SQIVND (reference sequence). CDR3 sequence: CARKPGQGSQPQHF. The CDR3 region has the DNA TGTGCCAGAAAACCGGGACAAGGGTCTCAGCCCCAGCATTTT. Full variable domain (rest looked up from reference TRBV19 and TRBJ1-5): DGGITQSPKYLFRKEGQNVTLSCEQNLNHDAMYWYRQDPGQGLRLIYYSQIVNDFQKGDIAEGYSVSREKKESFPLTVTSAQKNPTAFYLCARKPGQGSQPQHFGDGTRLSIL.

The CDR3 nucleotides read TGTGCCAGCATCCCAGGGGGCGCAGATACGCAGTATTTT. It is translated as CASIPGGADTQYF. V and J are TRBV28 and TRBJ2-3, with 8 bases lining up with TRBD1. The CDR3 has 13 amino acids. The V segment lost 7 bases and the J segment 4 bases; nucleotides outside the gene matches: 4. Germline V gene data show CDR1 as MDHEN and CDR2 as SYDVKM.

This clone was recorded once. The rearrangement joins TRBV3-1 (or the pseudogene TRBV3-2) to TRBJ2-5; TRBD2 matches at 15 bases. Germline V lookup: CDR1 LGHDT, CDR2 YNNKEL (reference sequence). V lost 1 base to trimming and J lost 9 bases; unmatched junction nucleotides: 3. The CDR3 contains 15 residues. DNA for the CDR3: TGTGCCAGCAGCCAAGGGACTAGCGGGGGGGCGGCCCAGTACTTC. This encodes CASSQGTSGGAAQYF.

V and J are TRBV5-6 and TRBJ2-7; D ambiguous. V dropped 2 bases and J dropped 4 bases, with 10 bases sitting between them. CDR3 length equals 13 residues. The germline V gene has CDR1 SGHDT and CDR2 YYEEEE. This chain's CDR3 is CASSFGPRYEQYF. CDR3 sequence (DNA): TGTGCCAGCAGCTTTGGCCCTAGGTACGAGCAGTACTTC.

CDR3 loop: CASSQGVRLGYTF. The CDR3 DNA sequence: TGTGCCAGCAGCCAAGGGGTACGATTGGGCTACACCTTC. J is TRBJ1-2 and V is TRBV14; D not resolved. The germline V gene encodes CDR1 SGHDN and CDR2 FVKESK. This CDR3 comprises 13 residues. V dropped 1 base and J dropped 8 bases, with 11 bases sitting between them.

The CDR3 is CASSLSPLGSPLHF. The DNA for the CDR3 is TGTGCCAGCAGCTTAAGCCCCCTCGGCTCACCCCTCCACTTT. The chain joins TRBV7-9 to TRBJ1-6; no clear D gene. The CDR3 is 14 amino acids. The V end lost 2 bases, the J end lost 10 bases, and 12 bases lay between the germline ends. Germline V gene data show CDR1 as SEHNR and CDR2 as FQNEAQ (reference sequence).